The 27 T cell receptor beta chains presented below share a single source sample, sequenced in a study of human T cells and chemical hapten exposure (dated by TCRdb to the early 2020s). To prepare the library, RACE was applied. The listed sequencing device is NextSeq 500. TCRdb reanalyzed the raw reads on its own, using fastp at Q25 for trimming and MiXCR for clone calling, and kept in-frame beta chains. Identical CDR3 protein sequences are pooled into one entry, listed with their most common genes and DNA. The sample records roughly 380,000 distinct CDR3 sequences, 6% to 7% of which are singletons. The ten largest clones take up about 5.4% of the sample. Sample time point, as interpreted from the label and publication: patch test 2, 6 weeks after DPC sensitization. The treatment or condition label corresponds to: therapeutic diphenylcyclopropenone sensitization with weekly scalp DPC. Material: whole blood, obtained in connection with sensitization to the hapten diphenylcyclopropenone (DPC). Every receptor here comes from a woman between 18 and 29 years old with alopecia areata. Some clones in this sample may be carry-over from other donors' samples.

Ten or more counts support this clonotype. J is TRBJ2-5 and V is TRBV7-8; TRBD2 agrees at 9 bases. This CDR3 is built from 16 residues. The germline CDR1 and CDR2 sequences are SGHVS and FQNEAQ. V trimming: 0 bases; J trimming: 1 base; junction bases outside the gene matches: 3. In DNA, the CDR3 is TGTGCCAGCAGCTTAGCAGCGGGGGGCCTCCAAGAGACCCAGTACTTC. Translation: CASSLAAGGLQETQYF. The full variable domain, its missing parts supplied by reference TRBV7-8 and TRBJ2-5, is GAGVSQSPRYKVAKRGQDVALRCDPISGHVSLFWYQQALGQGPEFLTYFQNEAQLDKSGLPSDRFFAERPEGSVSTLKIQRTQQEDSAVYLCASSLAAGGLQETQYFGPGTRLLVL.

The gene calls are TRBV5-4 and TRBJ1-1; tentatively, D is TRBD1 (5 bases). V dropped 1 base and J dropped 11 bases, with 15 bases sitting between them. The CDR3 is made up of 13 amino acids. Germline-derived CDR1 and CDR2 are SGHNT and YYREEE (reference sequence). The DNA of the CDR3 is TGTGCCAGCAGCTTGTCCCGGGGGTTGGGTGCTTTCTTT. Translating it yields CASSLSRGLGAFF.

The chain links TRBV6-2 or TRBV6-3 to TRBJ1-5; TRBD1 matches 8 bases. CDR3 length: 16 amino acids. With 10 bases clipped from V and 9 bases from J, the junction kept 20 bases outside the gene matches. Per germline, CDR1 MNHEY and CDR2 SVGEGT. In nucleotides, the CDR3 is TGTGCCACAGACTTGACAGGGGCGGTCCGTCTAAGGCCCCAGCATTTT. Translation: CATDLTGAVRLRPQHF.

This clonotype was recorded many times. Here the CDR3 reads CASSYPHRVGNNQPQHF. DNA for the CDR3: TGTGCCAGCAGTTACCCTCACAGGGTCGGGAACAATCAGCCCCAGCATTTT. This chain connects TRBV6-2 or TRBV6-3 to TRBJ1-5; D is perhaps TRBD1 (6 bases). There are 17 residues in the CDR3. Germline-derived CDR1 and CDR2 are MNHEY and SVGEGT. V gave up 2 bases and J gave up 3 bases, with 17 bases separating them.

The chain joins TRBV20-1 to TRBJ2-7; TRBD1 is a possible D gene (6 bases). The V end lost 0 bases, the J end lost 4 bases, and 19 bases lay between the germline ends. The germline V gene has CDR1 DFQATT and CDR2 SNEGSKA (reference sequence). CDR3 length: 16 amino acids. CDR3 sequence reads: CSARDIGQGKVYEQYF. DNA of the CDR3: TGCAGTGCTAGAGATATCGGGCAGGGGAAAGTGTACGAGCAGTACTTC.

This clonotype was counted between two and nine times. This rearrangement joins TRBV12-3 or TRBV12-4 to TRBJ1-1, with D perhaps TRBD1 (6 bases). The germline V and J ends were trimmed by 8 bases and 2 bases, with 18 bases remaining between them. The CDR3 totals 15 residues. The CDR3 bases are TGTGCCAGCCTTTACCCGCAACAGGGCAACACTGAAGCTTTCTTT. Protein sequence: CASLYPQQGNTEAFF.

There are many counts of this clonotype. The V gene is TRBV7-9, the J gene TRBJ1-5; D is unclear. The V end lost 2 bases, the J end lost 5 bases, and 7 bases lay between the germline ends. The CDR3 is 13 amino acids. The germline V gene has CDR1 SEHNR and CDR2 FQNEAQ (reference sequence). CDR3 in DNA: TGTGCCAGCAGCTTACGTGCGGATCAGCCCCAGCATTTT. This codes for CASSLRADQPQHF.

This clonotype showed up many times. The rearrangement links TRBV4-3 to TRBJ1-2; possibly TRBD1 for D (6 bases). Looked up from germline, CDR1 is LGHNA and CDR2 is YSLEER. The length of the CDR3 is 15 residues. Trimming stripped 0 bases from V and 3 bases from J, with 11 bases between. CDR3 DNA sequence: TGCGCCAGCAGCCAAGATCCGGGGGCGGACTATGGCTACACCTTC. Its protein product is CASSQDPGADYGYTF.

This clonotype was picked up many times. The chain couples TRBV29-1 to TRBJ1-2; no firm D call. This CDR3 is 10 amino acids long. Germline V gene data show CDR1 as SQVTM and CDR2 as ANQGSEA. For the CDR3, the DNA is TGCACCTCCGGTTTAGGGTTATACACCTTC. It is translated as CTSGLGLYTF.

This clonotype was seen only a few times. This CDR3 is CASSQDFLASNEQYF. CDR3 coding DNA: TGTGCCAGCAGCCAAGATTTTCTAGCCTCGAACGAACAGTACTTC. This rearrangement joins TRBV3-1 to TRBJ2-4; the D gene is possibly TRBD2 (5 bases). Germline loops: CDR1 LGHDT, CDR2 YNNKEL (reference sequence). The CDR3 covers 15 residues. Trimming took off 0 bases at V and 13 bases at J, with 19 bases between the two ends. The whole variable domain, remainder taken from reference TRBV3-1 and TRBJ2-4, is DTAVSQTPKYLVTQMGNDKSIKCEQNLGHDTMYWYKQDSKKFLKIMFSYNNKELIINETVPNRFSPKSPDKAHLNLHINSLELGDSAVYFCASSQDFLASNEQYFGAGTRLSVL.

This chain links TRBV3-1 with TRBJ1-1; D remains unclear. Germline CDR1 is LGHDT and CDR2 is YNNKEL (reference sequence). Between the trimmed V and J ends, which lost 4 bases and 3 bases, there was a span of 12 bases. CDR3 length equals 14 residues. The CDR3 nucleotides read TGTGCCAGCAGCCGAAGTTTCGGAGACACTGAAGCTTTCTTT. It is translated as CASSRSFGDTEAFF.

This clonotype was counted between two and nine times. This rearrangement joins TRBV27 to TRBJ1-1; 7 bases match TRBD1. J was trimmed by 6 bases and V by 6 bases; bases with no gene match: 4. This CDR3 spans 12 amino acids. CDR1 is MNHEY, CDR2 SMNVEV, per germline (reference sequence). The DNA of the CDR3 is TGTGCCAGCAGAACAACAGGGGCTGAAGCTTTCTTT. Translated, it gives CASRTTGAEAFF.

In this sample, this clonotype turned up a few times. This chain joins TRBV10-3 and TRBJ2-6; possible D gene TRBD1, 6 bases. The germline V gene encodes CDR1 ENHRY and CDR2 SYGVKD. The V end lost 11 bases, the J end lost 0 bases, and 20 bases lay between the germline ends. The CDR3 contains 17 residues. CDR3 sequence reads: CASSPGTRDSGANVLTF. CDR3 coding DNA: TGTGCCTCCAGCCCAGGGACACGAGACTCTGGGGCCAACGTCCTGACTTTC.

This clonotype has at least ten counts. CDR3 residues: CASRLTETSDTQYF. DNA of the CDR3: TGTGCCAGCAGACTAACAGAGACATCAGATACGCAGTATTTT. J is TRBJ2-3 and V is TRBV7-8; D gene uncertain. The length of the CDR3 is 14 residues. The V and J ends lost 6 bases and 4 bases respectively, with 14 bases between them. CDR1 is SGHVS, CDR2 FQNEAQ, per germline.

At least ten counts were recorded for this clonotype. CDR3: CASSLGGADTQYF. DNA for the CDR3: TGTGCCAGCAGCTTAGGAGGGGCGGATACGCAGTATTTT. The chain couples TRBV7-9 to TRBJ2-3; D tentatively fits TRBD1 or TRBD2 (5 bases each). The germline V gene has CDR1 SEHNR and CDR2 FQNEAQ (reference sequence). This CDR3 is 13 amino acids long. Trimming left V 1 base short and J 6 bases short, with 8 bases between.

CDR3 nucleotide sequence: TGTGCCAGCAGTCCCGGGACTAACGGATCCTACGAGCAGTACTTC. As protein: CASSPGTNGSYEQYF. The V gene is TRBV12-3 or TRBV12-4, the J gene TRBJ2-7, with 7 bases identical to TRBD2. The CDR3 runs 15 residues. V shed 5 bases and J 1 base; nucleotides not matched to a gene: 8.

A few counts support this clonotype. The rearrangement uses TRBV12-3 or TRBV12-4 and TRBJ2-1, with a possible D match to TRBD2 (5 bases). The length of the CDR3 is 14 residues. The V and J ends lost 3 bases and 4 bases respectively, with 10 bases between them. This chain's CDR3 is CASSLASLYNEQFF. CDR3 DNA: TGTGCCAGCAGTTTGGCTAGCCTTTACAATGAGCAGTTCTTC.

V usage is TRBV23-1 and J usage is TRBJ2-6; D tentatively fits TRBD1 or TRBD2 (5 bases each). TRBV23-1 is an ORF, with its function uncertain. V lost 0 bases, J lost 0 bases, and 21 bases lay in between. There are 21 residues in the CDR3. The CDR3 bases are TGCGCCAGCAGTCAATCCCGGATTAAGACAGAGACTAACTCTGGGGCCAACGTCCTGACTTTC. Its protein product is CASSQSRIKTETNSGANVLTF.

This clonotype appeared a few times. This chain links TRBV6-1 with TRBJ2-2, with unresolved D. With 5 bases removed from V and 7 bases from J, the gap between germline ends came to 8 bases. The germline V gene encodes CDR1 MNHNS and CDR2 SASEGT. The CDR3 has 12 residues. This CDR3 is CASSFRFGELFF. DNA of the CDR3: TGTGCCAGCAGTTTTAGGTTCGGGGAGCTGTTTTTT.

This clonotype was observed a few times. The chain is built from TRBV6-1 and TRBJ2-5, with TRBD2 identical over 11 bases. J lost 1 base, V lost 1 base, and 5 bases had no gene match. The CDR3 is made up of 17 amino acids. From germline, CDR1 is MNHNS and CDR2 SASEGT. The CDR3 protein is CASSEGILAGGQETQYF. CDR3 DNA: TGTGCCAGCAGTGAAGGGATCCTAGCGGGGGGCCAAGAGACCCAGTACTTC.

This clonotype turned up a few times. V is TRBV6-5 and J is TRBJ2-4; 9 bases match TRBD1. The CDR3 extends over 16 amino acids. Unmatched junction bases numbered 8, after V lost 6 bases and J lost 2 bases. Looked up from germline, CDR1 is MNHEY and CDR2 is SVGAGI. The CDR3 nucleotides read TGTGCCAGCAGCGCTACAGGGGGCTCATCCAAAAACATTCAGTACTTC. Protein sequence: CASSATGGSSKNIQYF.

This clonotype has just a few counts. The genes are TRBV14 and TRBJ1-3; D is uncertain. This CDR3 has 15 residues. Germline V CDR1 and CDR2: SGHDN, FVKESK. The V end lost 1 base, the J end lost 4 bases, and 11 bases lay between the germline ends. The CDR3 loop is CASSQGRAPGNTIYF. The CDR3 DNA reads as TGTGCCAGCAGCCAAGGGCGGGCACCCGGAAACACCATATATTTT. Using reference TRBV14 and TRBJ1-3 for the parts outside the CDR3, the full variable domain is EAGVTQFPSHSVIEKGQTVTLRCDPISGHDNLYWYRRVMGKEIKFLLHFVKESKQDESGMPNNRFLAERTGGTYSTLKVQPAELEDSGVYFCASSQGRAPGNTIYFGEGSWLTVV.

Turning to this clonotype: Since a much larger clone is just one base distant, this may be a read error. The CDR3 sequence: CASGYGYGSNQPQHF. Here the CDR3 DNA reads TGTGCCAGCGGTTACGGATACGGGAGCAATCAGCCCCAGCATTTT. The chain has TRBV6-5 and TRBJ1-5; D is undetermined. The CDR3 spans 15 residues. The germline CDR1 and CDR2 sequences are MNHEY and SVGAGI.

This clonotype came up a few times. The genes are TRBV12-3 or TRBV12-4 and TRBJ2-3; TRBD2 aligns across 10 bases. The CDR3 sequence is 16 residues long. With 6 bases clipped from V and 2 bases from J, the junction kept 8 bases outside the gene matches. The CDR3 spells CASSWTSGQSTDTQYF. CDR3 DNA: TGTGCCAGCAGCTGGACTAGCGGTCAGTCCACAGATACGCAGTATTTT.

This clonotype was observed many times. This rearrangement joins TRBV18 to TRBJ2-5, with a possible D match to TRBD1 (5 bases). The ends were cut back, 2 bases at V and 3 bases at J, with 10 bases in the middle. Germline V gene sequence: CDR1 KGHSH, CDR2 LQKENI. This CDR3 spans 14 amino acids. CDR3 in amino acids: CASSPRTREETQYF. DNA for the CDR3: TGTGCCAGCTCACCAAGGACACGGGAAGAGACCCAGTACTTC.

The chain combines TRBV28 with TRBJ1-1; D not certain. The V gene's germline CDR1 is MDHEN and CDR2 SYDVKM. The V end was cut by 6 bases, the J end by 1 base, with 12 bases between. This CDR3 region has 14 residues. In nucleotides, the CDR3 is TGTGCCAGCAGCACTACCAACCGGAACACTGAAGCTTTCTTT. Its protein product is CASSTTNRNTEAFF.

V gene TRBV4-1 combines with J gene TRBJ2-3; tentatively, D is TRBD1 or TRBD2 (5 bases each). Trimming shortened V by 0 bases and J by 2 bases, and 12 bases separated the two germline ends. Germline V lookup: CDR1 MGHRA, CDR2 YSYEKL. The CDR3 is made up of 16 amino acids. The CDR3 DNA is TGCGCCAGCAGCCAAGATTATAGGGGAGTCACAGATACGCAGTATTTT. As protein: CASSQDYRGVTDTQYF.